These 19 T cell receptor beta chains share one sample of origin, sequenced in a study of blood T cell repertoires in COVID-19. Assay used: immunoSEQ multiplex PCR; TCRdb lists only in-frame clones, some missing. Among about 24,000 clones listed, approximately 91% were seen once. Sequencing was performed on peripheral blood. These receptors came from a man aged 65 to 85 with COVID-19, enrolled during active disease.

The chain uses TRBV5-1 and TRBJ2-7; the match to TRBD1 covers 7 bases. The CDR3 is 14 residues long. The junction had 6 bases not matched to a gene; V was cut back by 3 bases and J by 3 bases. Germline CDR1 SGHRS, CDR2 YFSETQ. CDR3 sequence (DNA): TGCGCCAGCAGCTCCGACAGGGTAGACTACGAGCAGTACTTC. Translating gives CASSSDRVDYEQYF.

The rearrangement uses TRBV7-2 and TRBJ1-5; possible D gene TRBD1, 6 bases. The V gene's germline CDR1 is SGHTA and CDR2 FQGNSA. Deletions cut 1 base from V and 1 base from J, with 11 bases between. The CDR3 sequence is 16 residues long. The CDR3 loop reads CASSLVRGMSNQPQHF. CDR3 sequence (DNA): TGTGCCAGCAGCTTAGTTAGGGGGATGAGCAATCAGCCCCAGCATTTT.

This clone has just a few counts. The chain carries TRBV7-8 and TRBJ2-2, with 7 bases matching TRBD1. Germline V lookup: CDR1 SGHVS, CDR2 FQNEAQ. The CDR3 loop spans 15 amino acids. Trimming removed 6 bases from V and 2 bases from J; junction bases left unmatched: 6. For the CDR3, the DNA is TGTGCCAGCAGTTTTGGGACAGCCAACACCGGGGAGCTGTTTTTT. This gives the protein CASSFGTANTGELFF.

In its sample, this clone was seen once. This chain joins TRBV4-1 and TRBJ2-4; the D gene is possibly TRBD1 (6 bases). Germline CDR1 and CDR2: MGHRA and YSYEKL. The CDR3 length is 16 residues. V was pared by 1 base and J by 1 base, with 11 bases between. Here the CDR3 reads CASSQVQGSAKNIQYF. The CDR3 DNA is TGCGCCAGCAGCCAAGTCCAGGGGTCTGCCAAAAACATTCAGTACTTC.

The chain carries TRBV6-6 and TRBJ2-2; 10 bases fit TRBD1. V shed 2 bases, J shed 3 bases, and the junction held 3 bases outside the gene matches. The CDR3 sequence is 16 residues long. Germline V gene sequence: CDR1 MNHNY, CDR2 SVGAGI (reference sequence). This chain's CDR3 is CASSYSGTGDTGELFF. In DNA, the CDR3 is TGTGCCAGCAGTTACAGCGGGACAGGGGACACCGGGGAGCTGTTTTTT.

The rearrangement joins TRBV12-3 or TRBV12-4 to TRBJ1-5; D is unclear. The CDR3 consists of 12 residues. Trimming took off 9 bases at V and 0 bases at J, with 6 bases between the two ends. The CDR3 is CASSFSNQPQHF. The DNA for the CDR3 is TGTGCCAGTTCTTTTAGCAATCAGCCCCAGCATTTT.

This chain uses TRBV4-1 with TRBJ1-5; D gene unclear. V lost 4 bases and J 0 bases, leaving 10 bases between the germline ends. This CDR3 has 15 residues. The V gene's germline CDR1 is MGHRA and CDR2 YSYEKL. CDR3 nucleotides: TGCGCCAGCAGCCTTCGACATGTTAGCAATCAGCCCCAGCATTTT. Translated: CASSLRHVSNQPQHF.

The chain recombines TRBV6-5 with TRBJ1-1; the D gene is possibly TRBD1 (5 bases). Deletions cut 0 bases from V and 4 bases from J, with 12 bases between. The CDR3 has 15 residues. The germline V gene has CDR1 MNHEY and CDR2 SVGAGI. The CDR3 here is CASSYSKSGATEAFF. The CDR3 DNA follows: TGTGCCAGCAGTTACTCGAAGTCTGGGGCCACTGAAGCTTTCTTT.

This rearrangement joins TRBV10-3 to TRBJ1-1; D is ambiguous. Germline V gives CDR1 ENHRY, CDR2 SYGVKD. The CDR3 is 15 residues long. V shed 5 bases and J shed 0 bases, with 13 bases lying between them. The DNA of the CDR3 is TGTGCCATCAGTCCCTGGGGAGGACTGAACACTGAAGCTTTCTTT. Amino acids: CAISPWGGLNTEAFF.

J is TRBJ2-7 and V is TRBV10-3; TRBD1 aligns across 8 bases. The CDR3 has 14 amino acids. Looked up from germline, CDR1 is ENHRY and CDR2 is SYGVKD. V shed 7 bases and J 5 bases; nucleotides not matched to a gene: 10. The CDR3 spells CAITPGTGGNEQYF. CDR3 sequence (DNA): TGTGCCATCACCCCAGGGACAGGTGGAAACGAGCAGTACTTC.

This chain uses TRBV12-5 with TRBJ1-1; D possibly corresponds to TRBD1 (6 bases). Trimming pared 0 bases from V and 1 base from J, leaving 12 bases between. The germline gives CDR1 LGHNT, CDR2 FRNRAP. This CDR3 contains 16 residues. CDR3: CASGLVKTGPNTEAFF. In nucleotides, the CDR3 is TGTGCTAGTGGTTTGGTGAAAACAGGGCCGAACACTGAAGCTTTCTTT.

This rearrangement joins TRBV9 to TRBJ2-2, with TRBD2 matching over 8 bases. CDR1 and CDR2 from the germline V gene are SGDLS and YYNGEE. The V and J ends lost 0 bases and 7 bases, in that order; junction bases with no gene match: 8. The CDR3 totals 16 residues. The CDR3 sequence is CASSVDIAGLGGELFF. Here the CDR3 DNA reads TGTGCCAGCAGCGTAGATATAGCGGGATTGGGCGGGGAGCTGTTTTTT.

This CDR3 is CASSPRGSGGPKVETQYF. CDR3 nucleotides: TGTGCCAGCAGCCCTCGAGGTAGCGGGGGGCCCAAGGTAGAGACCCAGTACTTC. The chain carries TRBV7-2 and TRBJ2-5; 10 nucleotides agree with TRBD2. V lost 5 bases to trimming and J lost 4 bases; unmatched junction nucleotides: 16. The CDR3 loop spans 18 amino acids. Germline CDR1 SGHTA, CDR2 FQGNSA.

This clone was counted a single time. V is TRBV11-2 and J is TRBJ2-2; 8 positions match TRBD1. This CDR3 has 14 residues. The junction had 8 bases not matched to a gene; V was cut back by 6 bases and J by 8 bases. The germline gives CDR1 SGHAT, CDR2 FQNNGV. In nucleotides, the CDR3 is TGTGCCAGCAGTTGGACAGGGCGGATGGGGGAGCTGTTTTTT. Translated, it gives CASSWTGRMGELFF.

V and J are TRBV30 and TRBJ1-5; TRBD1 is a possible D gene (6 bases). The CDR3 has 15 amino acids. The germline V gene has CDR1 GTSNPN and CDR2 SVGIG (reference sequence). The V gene lost 3 bases and the J gene lost 1 base, with 13 bases spanning the gap. The CDR3 reads CAWRWGRGSNQPQHF. CDR3 bases: TGTGCCTGGAGGTGGGGCAGGGGCAGCAATCAGCCCCAGCATTTT.

The chain couples TRBV4-1 to TRBJ1-6; the D gene is possibly TRBD1 (6 bases). There are 15 residues in the CDR3. Trimming left V 2 bases short and J 7 bases short, with 12 bases between. Germline CDR1 reads MGHRA; CDR2 reads YSYEKL. DNA for the CDR3: TGCGCCAGCAGCCAAAGGGAGGGGGGGAATTCACCCCTCCACTTT. It is translated as CASSQREGGNSPLHF.

This chain uses TRBV5-4 with TRBJ2-3, with D perhaps matching TRBD2 (5 bases). The CDR3 runs to 17 residues. Germline CDR1 SGHNT, CDR2 YYREEE (reference sequence). V was clipped by 0 bases and J by 4 bases, with 18 bases between them. The CDR3 loop reads CASSLAWTAGKADTQYF. The CDR3 region has the DNA TGTGCCAGCAGCTTGGCCTGGACGGCGGGCAAGGCAGATACGCAGTATTTT.

The rearrangement links TRBV6-5 to TRBJ1-3; D might be TRBD1 (6 bases). The CDR3 runs 14 residues. Trimming stripped 8 bases from V and 4 bases from J, with 15 bases between. Germline-derived CDR1 and CDR2 are MNHEY and SVGAGI. CDR3 DNA sequence: TGTGCCAGCCGAAGGGACAATTCGGGAAACACCATATATTTT. Protein: CASRRDNSGNTIYF.

The chain recombines TRBV7-9 with TRBJ1-6, with TRBD1 as a possible D gene (6 bases). With 8 bases removed from V and 7 bases from J, the gap between germline ends came to 18 bases. Germline CDR1 SEHNR, CDR2 FQNEAQ (reference sequence). The CDR3 has 15 amino acids. CDR3 loop: CASRGGGAWNSPLHF. CDR3 nucleotides: TGTGCCAGCCGCGGGGGGGGCGCTTGGAATTCACCCCTCCACTTT.